This T cell receptor (beta chain) was recorded in a study of blood T cell repertoires in COVID-19. Study-level information: The United States, Italy and Spain supplied acute and convalescent COVID-19 samples. T cells, B-cell-depleted T cells, or PBMCs provided the cDNA or gDNA that served as material.

CDR3 length: 15 amino acids. Unmatched junction bases numbered 10, after V lost 3 bases and J lost 7 bases. CDR1 is DFQATT, CDR2 SNEGSKA, per germline (reference sequence). Authors' analysis steps: Reference gene primer amplification in the assay estimated nucleated cell counts. Repertoires were generated with immunoSEQ multiplex PCR, while TCRdb's copy carries only in-frame clones and drops some. V and J calls and clone size are as listed in that table; D and trimming were resolved from the DNA. The repertoire holds about 170,000 clones, with more than 75% as singletons. This TCR was sampled from a woman aged 70-85 years with acute or convalescent COVID-19. This chain joins TRBV20-1 and TRBJ2-1; 9 positions agree with TRBD2. Sequenced material: peripheral blood. CDR3: CSASLSGRNRNEQFF. The CDR3 bases are TGCAGTGCTAGTCTGAGCGGGAGGAACAGGAATGAGCAGTTCTTC.